The 20 T cell receptor beta chains below come from one sample, sequenced in a study of T cells after yellow fever vaccination. TCRdb re-derived calls from the 5' RACE reads in MiXCR, one entry per CDR3 protein. The profile covers 450,000 to 600,000 distinct CDR3 sequences, with roughly 12% appearing a single time and over 13% taken by the ten largest. The sequenced sample was PBMCs, obtained on the day of the yellow fever booster vaccination. These receptors were obtained from a man aged 25 to 40 who received the YFV17D yellow fever vaccine.

The CDR3 bases are TGCAGTGCCCAGTCCCTGGGTACAGGGAGCGCTGAAGCTTTCTTT. Translation gives CSAQSLGTGSAEAFF. The chain employs TRBV20-1 and TRBJ1-1, with D perhaps TRBD1 (6 bases). V lost 6 bases, J lost 6 bases, and 23 bases lay in between. The CDR3 loop spans 15 amino acids. CDR1 is DFQATT, CDR2 SNEGSKA, per germline (reference sequence).

The chain links TRBV20-1 to TRBJ2-1, with D unclear. This CDR3 contains 11 residues. Germline values: CDR1 DFQATT, CDR2 SNEGSKA (reference sequence). Trimming shortened V by 0 bases and J by 6 bases, and 3 bases separated the two germline ends. Written as DNA, the CDR3 is TGCAGTGCTAGAGATCCCAATGAGCAGTTCTTC. This sequence encodes CSARDPNEQFF.

The sample holds a few counts of this clonotype. V gene TRBV4-1 combines with J gene TRBJ1-5; maybe TRBD1 (6 bases). Germline V lookup: CDR1 MGHRA, CDR2 YSYEKL. The CDR3 sequence is 17 residues long. With 3 bases removed from V and 4 bases from J, the gap between germline ends came to 19 bases. CDR3 coding DNA: TGCGCCAGCAGCCATCCCGGAGGGGGACGCCAAAATCAGCCCCAGCATTTT. This translates into CASSHPGGGRQNQPQHF.

This clonotype has a handful of counts. The chain joins TRBV6-5 to TRBJ1-4; 9 bases match TRBD1. Germline V gives CDR1 MNHEY, CDR2 SVGAGI. The CDR3 contains 15 residues. V lost 4 bases to trimming and J lost 8 bases; unmatched junction nucleotides: 8. The CDR3 nucleotides are TGTGCCAGCAGTTTCGACAGGGGGAAAGGGGAAAAACTGTTTTTT. Translated: CASSFDRGKGEKLFF.

The rearrangement links TRBV12-3 or TRBV12-4 to TRBJ2-5; D is possibly TRBD2 (6 bases). The CDR3 runs to 16 residues. V was trimmed by 10 bases and J by 5 bases, leaving 26 bases between them. The CDR3 DNA reads as TGTGCCACCTCTCGGAGGACGGGAGCAATCCGGGAGACCCAGTACTTC. As protein: CATSRRTGAIRETQYF.

The chain joins TRBV5-1 to TRBJ2-7, with 12 bases that match TRBD2. The germline V gene encodes CDR1 SGHRS and CDR2 YFSETQ. This CDR3 has 16 residues. Trimming removed 4 bases from V and 7 bases from J; junction bases left unmatched: 12. In nucleotides, the CDR3 is TGCGCCAGCAGCCAAAGCCCTAGCGGGAGGGCCGGGGAGCAGTACTTC. Residues: CASSQSPSGRAGEQYF.

A few counts support this clonotype. The genes are TRBV18 and TRBJ2-3, with D unclear. Germline CDR1 is KGHSH and CDR2 is LQKENI. The V end lost 1 base, the J end lost 2 bases, and 7 bases lay between the germline ends. This CDR3 comprises 14 residues. CDR3 sequence (DNA): TGTGCCAGCTCACCACAGGACCTCACAGATACGCAGTATTTT. Translation: CASSPQDLTDTQYF.

This clonotype was detected many times. The chain recombines TRBV7-2 with TRBJ2-5; D possibly corresponds to TRBD2 (6 bases). CDR3 length: 14 amino acids. Germline V lookup: CDR1 SGHTA, CDR2 FQGNSA. Trimming shortened V by 5 bases and J by 7 bases, and 17 bases separated the two germline ends. The CDR3 is CASSPGPGVWTQYF. The CDR3 nucleotides read TGTGCCAGCAGCCCAGGACCGGGGGTTTGGACCCAGTACTTC.

The chain couples TRBV5-1 to TRBJ1-4; D unresolved. The CDR3 covers 13 residues. Germline loops: CDR1 SGHRS, CDR2 YFSETQ. V lost 5 bases, J lost 7 bases, and 12 bases lay in between. The CDR3 DNA follows: TGCGCCAGCAGAGGTACTGGGCGTGAAAAACTGTTTTTT. It encodes CASRGTGREKLFF.

In this sample, this clonotype turned up many times. The genes are TRBV12-3 or TRBV12-4 and TRBJ1-1; 7 bases align to TRBD1. V shed 6 bases and J 1 base; nucleotides not matched to a gene: 2. There are 13 residues in the CDR3. CDR3 DNA sequence: TGTGCCAGCAGCCGGACAGGGAACACTGAAGCTTTCTTT. It encodes CASSRTGNTEAFF.

The rearrangement uses TRBV20-1 and TRBJ1-5; D gene uncertain. V shed 4 bases and J shed 8 bases, with 15 bases lying between them. The CDR3 has 13 amino acids. CDR1 and CDR2 (germline): DFQATT, SNEGSKA (reference sequence). In DNA, the CDR3 is TGCAGTGCTACCGGCTCGGGTACGAAGCCCCAGCATTTT. Its protein is CSATGSGTKPQHF.

This clonotype was seen a handful of times. The CDR3 reads CASSRGNSEQFF. CDR3 nucleotides: TGTGCCAGCAGTAGAGGGAACAGTGAGCAGTTCTTC. This chain connects TRBV6-2 or TRBV6-3 to TRBJ2-1, with D possibly being TRBD2 (5 bases). V was cut by 5 bases and J by 9 bases, with 11 bases left in between. This CDR3 region has 12 residues. Germline CDR1 MNHEY, CDR2 SVGEGT.

In its sample, this clonotype was seen many times. The chain recombines TRBV7-2 with TRBJ2-7, with D tentatively TRBD1 or TRBD2 (5 bases each). Trimming took 3 bases from V and 2 from J, leaving 11 bases between them. Per the germline V gene, CDR1 is SGHTA and CDR2 is FQGNSA. The CDR3 loop spans 14 amino acids. CDR3 residues: CASSFEGSTYEQYF. CDR3 nucleotide sequence: TGTGCCAGCAGCTTTGAGGGGAGTACCTACGAGCAGTACTTC.

The chain is built from TRBV20-1 and TRBJ1-6; 10 nucleotides match TRBD1. V lost 1 base to trimming and J lost 8 bases; unmatched junction nucleotides: 2. The CDR3 runs to 14 residues. Germline V gene lookup returns CDR1 DFQATT and CDR2 SNEGSKA (reference sequence). CDR3 sequence (DNA): TGCAGTGCTAGAGCGGGGACAGGGGATTCACCCCTCCACTTT. This gives the protein CSARAGTGDSPLHF.

The chain couples TRBV29-1 to TRBJ2-1; 7 nucleotides align to TRBD1. The CDR3 contains 15 residues. V lost 7 bases, J lost 2 bases, and 11 bases stayed unmatched. The germline CDR1 and CDR2 sequences are SQVTM and ANQGSEA. The CDR3 sequence is CSETRLRGPYNEQFF. The CDR3 nucleotides read TGCAGCGAGACGCGGTTAAGGGGGCCCTACAATGAGCAGTTCTTC.

Ten or more counts support this clonotype. The rearrangement joins TRBV7-8 to TRBJ2-3; D may be TRBD2 (6 bases). Between the trimmed V and J ends, which lost 5 bases and 0 bases, there was a span of 24 bases. This CDR3 is built from 19 residues. CDR1 and CDR2 from the germline V gene are SGHVS and FQNEAQ. CDR3 sequence reads: CASSRLTSGTGGSTDTQYF. The CDR3 DNA follows: TGTGCCAGCAGCCGGCTGACGTCCGGGACCGGGGGAAGCACAGATACGCAGTATTTT.

This clonotype was found a few times. The chain recombines TRBV29-1 with TRBJ2-7; D ambiguous. V lost 0 bases, J lost 6 bases, and 12 bases lay in between. This CDR3 region has 13 residues. Germline V gene lookup returns CDR1 SQVTM and CDR2 ANQGSEA. CDR3: CSVEDLRRTEQYF. The CDR3 nucleotides read TGCAGCGTTGAAGATCTGCGCAGGACCGAGCAGTACTTC.

This clonotype has more than one count but fewer than ten. The genes are TRBV20-1 and TRBJ2-2; unclear D gene. V was clipped by 0 bases and J by 6 bases, with 11 bases between them. The CDR3 length is 14 residues. Germline CDR1 DFQATT, CDR2 SNEGSKA (reference sequence). The CDR3 nucleotides read TGCAGTGCTAGAGATCGTAGTAGCCCCGGGGAGCTGTTTTTT. It codes for CSARDRSSPGELFF.

The genes are TRBV5-1 and TRBJ2-1; 9 bases map to TRBD1. Germline CDR1 is SGHRS and CDR2 is YFSETQ. The J segment lost 8 bases and the V segment lost 2 bases, leaving 5 bases of the junction unmatched. This CDR3 contains 14 residues. The CDR3 DNA follows: TGCGCCAGCAGCTTCCCGGGACAGGGCGATGAGCAGTTCTTC. Amino acids: CASSFPGQGDEQFF.

This clonotype has only one observation. Possible read error: a much larger clone is one base away. The gene calls are TRBV7-2 and TRBJ2-7; the match to TRBD2 covers 10 bases. The germline gives CDR1 SGHTA, CDR2 FQGNSA. The CDR3 is 14 residues long. The CDR3 DNA reads as TGTGCCAGCAGCTTTGAAGCGGGAGGGCGGGAGCCGTACTTC. Amino acid sequence: CASSFEAGGREPYF.